This T cell receptor (beta chain) derives from a study of neurological immune-mediated disorders. In its sample, this clonotype was seen many times. Its antigen is unknown. Stated time point: longitudinal time-point 2. General study results and limits: Sharing of CDR3 amino acid sequences among expanded clones across subjects was absent, suggesting private repertoires in all groups. In HTLV-1-associated myelopathy, TCR clonal expansion was greatest, and in multiple sclerosis it was least, below healthy controls.

With 10-nucleotide random UMIs, 5'RACE was used to make the cDNA. TCRdb called the 5' RACE reads again in MiXCR, with one record for every CDR3 protein. The sample has roughly 98,000 distinct CDR3 sequences; less than 15% are singletons. Germline lookup yields CDR1 SGHRS and CDR2 YFSETQ. J lost 7 bases, V lost 1 base, and 8 bases had no gene match. The CDR3 length is 15 residues. This sequence joins TRBV5-1 and TRBJ2-3; 8 nucleotides match TRBD1. This sequence originates from a female donor with HTLV-1-associated myelopathy (HAM/TSP). The material sequenced was PBMCs. The CDR3 DNA reads as TGCGCCAGCAGCTTGCGTCCAGGGGGCCTTCATACGCAGTATTTT. It yields the protein CASSLRPGGLHTQYF. The complete variable domain, with remaining parts taken from reference TRBV5-1 and TRBJ2-3, reads KAGVTQTPRYLIKTRGQQVTLSCSPISGHRSVSWYQQTPGQGLQFLFEYFSETQRNKGNFPGRFSGRQFSNSRSEMNVSTLELGDSALYLCASSLRPGGLHTQYFGPGTRLTVL.